A single sample gave rise to the 25 T cell receptor beta chains below, sequenced in a study of OX40 agonist ivuxolimab in advanced cancers. TCRdb's copy holds only in-frame clones and misses some; the assay was immunoSEQ multiplex PCR. This table has 60,000 to 85,000 clones, approximately 84% appearing once. This specimen was CD4+ or CD8+ T cells sorted from blood, taken in a trial of the OX40 agonist ivuxolimab. The receptors here all came from an adult with an advanced solid tumor such as melanoma, head and neck, liver or kidney cancer.

This sequence joins TRBV6-6 and TRBJ2-7; D is unclear. The CDR3 covers 12 residues. Trimming removed 6 bases from V and 1 base from J, with 7 bases in between. The V gene's germline CDR1 is MNHNY and CDR2 SVGAGI (reference sequence). CDR3 in amino acids: CASSSMSYEQYF. CDR3 sequence (DNA): TGTGCCAGCAGCTCTATGTCCTACGAGCAGTACTTC.

The chain combines TRBV11-3 with TRBJ2-1; D ambiguous. Germline-derived CDR1 and CDR2 are SGHNT and YENEEA. The CDR3 has 11 amino acids. V lost 4 bases and J lost 8, with 6 bases in between. CDR3: CASSSSYEQFF. In DNA form, the CDR3 reads TGTGCCAGCAGCTCTAGTTATGAGCAGTTCTTC.

The DNA for the CDR3 is TGTGCCAGTAGTCCTTTCCGCCAGGGGGAGTGGGATGAGCAGTTCTTC. Encoded protein: CASSPFRQGEWDEQFF. The chain is built from TRBV19 and TRBJ2-1; 7 bases are shared with TRBD1. The CDR3 is 16 residues long. V lost 5 bases, J lost 8 bases, and 15 bases stayed unmatched. The germline V gene encodes CDR1 LNHDA and CDR2 SQIVND (reference sequence). Using reference TRBV19 and TRBJ2-1 for the parts outside the CDR3, the full variable domain is DGGITQSPKYLFRKEGQNVTLSCEQNLNHDAMYWYRQDPGQGLRLIYYSQIVNDFQKGDIAEGYSVSREKKESFPLTVTSAQKNPTAFYLCASSPFRQGEWDEQFFGPGTRLTVL.

The chain links TRBV7-2 to TRBJ2-7; D is ambiguous. The germline gives CDR1 SGHTA, CDR2 FQGNSA. Trimming cost V 3 bases and J 0 bases, with 9 bases left between them. CDR3 length equals 14 residues. The CDR3 sequence: CASSFSRSSYEQYF. The CDR3 nucleotides are TGTGCCAGCAGCTTCTCCCGGAGCTCCTACGAGCAGTACTTC.

The chain joins TRBV19 to TRBJ2-2; 7 nucleotides match TRBD1. This CDR3 is built from 17 residues. The germline V gene has CDR1 LNHDA and CDR2 SQIVND (reference sequence). Germline trimming cut 4 bases from V and 0 bases from J; bases unmatched to any gene: 8. The CDR3 region is CASSTAPGQPNTGELFF. The CDR3 DNA reads TGTGCCAGTAGTACGGCTCCGGGACAGCCGAACACCGGGGAGCTGTTTTTT.

The chain recombines TRBV5-1 with TRBJ1-6; D ambiguous. V lost 0 bases and J 13 bases, leaving 20 bases between the germline ends. The CDR3 is 16 residues long. Germline values: CDR1 SGHRS, CDR2 YFSETQ. CDR3 region: CASSLAASSMDVPLHF. CDR3 nucleotides: TGCGCCAGCAGCTTGGCCGCCTCCTCAATGGATGTCCCCCTCCACTTT.

This rearrangement joins TRBV4-3 to TRBJ2-3; TRBD2 matches 9 bases. The CDR3 is 17 amino acids. After removal of 3 bases from V and 0 bases from J, the junction contained 7 bases not matched to a gene. Germline V gene data show CDR1 as LGHNA and CDR2 as YSLEER. CDR3 residues: CASSQTWRGGSTDTQYF. In nucleotides, the CDR3 is TGCGCCAGCAGCCAGACCTGGCGGGGGGGAAGCACAGATACGCAGTATTTT.

This clone was observed a few times. The V call is TRBV28, the J call TRBJ2-7; 9 bases align to TRBD1. This CDR3 is 14 amino acids long. V dropped 2 bases and J dropped 4; count of bases not matched to a gene: 3. Germline V lookup: CDR1 MDHEN, CDR2 SYDVKM. The CDR3 bases are TGTGCCAGCAGTTTAATGGGACAGGGATACGAGCAGTACTTC. The encoded protein is CASSLMGQGYEQYF.

The J gene is TRBJ2-3, the V gene TRBV27; TRBD2 matches at 10 bases. The CDR3 is made up of 15 amino acids. The V and J ends lost 9 bases and 1 base, in that order; junction bases with no gene match: 7. Germline lookup yields CDR1 MNHEY and CDR2 SMNVEV (reference sequence). CDR3 nucleotides: TGTGCCAGTACGAGCGGGGGGGCTGGCACAGATACGCAGTATTTT. It specifies CASTSGGAGTDTQYF.

The rearrangement joins TRBV27 to TRBJ1-1; no clear D gene. V gave up 4 bases and J gave up 10 bases, with 19 bases separating them. Germline CDR1 is MNHEY and CDR2 is SMNVEV (reference sequence). The CDR3 contains 14 residues. In nucleotides, the CDR3 is TGTGCCAGCAGTTCAACCAAGCTACCCCTGAGAGCTTTCTTT. Translating it yields CASSSTKLPLRAFF.

This chain uses TRBV28 with TRBJ1-1; D gene unclear. Germline loops: CDR1 MDHEN, CDR2 SYDVKM. The V gene lost 6 bases and the J gene lost 5 bases, with 22 bases spanning the gap. This CDR3 region has 16 residues. The CDR3 loop reads CASSPPPAAVRTEAFF. CDR3 in DNA: TGTGCCAGCAGCCCCCCACCAGCTGCAGTCAGGACTGAAGCTTTCTTT.

The V gene is TRBV29-1, the J gene TRBJ1-1; maybe TRBD1 (5 bases). The ends were cut back, 3 bases at V and 4 bases at J, with 15 bases in the middle. The CDR3 is 14 amino acids. CDR1 and CDR2 (germline): SQVTM, ANQGSEA. The CDR3 spells CSVDVRVESTEAFF. The CDR3 DNA follows: TGCAGCGTTGACGTCAGGGTGGAGAGCACTGAAGCTTTCTTT. The entire variable domain, with the rest obtained from reference TRBV29-1 and TRBJ1-1, is as follows: SAVISQKPSRDICQRGTSLTIQCQVDSQVTMMFWYRQQPGQSLTLIATANQGSEATYESGFVIDKFPISRPNLTFSTLTVSNMSPEDSSIYLCSVDVRVESTEAFFGQGTRLTVV.

The count of this clone is one. V usage is TRBV7-9 and J usage is TRBJ2-5; D is unresolved. The V gene's germline CDR1 is SEHNR and CDR2 FQNEAQ (reference sequence). The V gene lost 5 bases and the J gene lost 1 base, with 17 bases spanning the gap. The CDR3 sequence is 16 residues long. In DNA form, the CDR3 reads TGTGCCAGCAGCCCCTCTCGTGGCTATAGCCAAGAGACCCAGTACTTC. Its protein product is CASSPSRGYSQETQYF.

J is TRBJ2-7 and V is TRBV27; perhaps D is TRBD1 or TRBD2 (5 bases each). This CDR3 is 15 amino acids long. Trimming took off 5 bases at V and 5 bases at J, with 19 bases between the two ends. The germline V gene has CDR1 MNHEY and CDR2 SMNVEV (reference sequence). DNA for the CDR3: TGTGCCAGCAGTAAAACCGGGACGGTCGTCCACGAGCAGTACTTC. Its translation: CASSKTGTVVHEQYF.

The chain combines TRBV7-2 with TRBJ2-3; no reliable D call. Trimming pared 3 bases from V and 2 bases from J, leaving 6 bases between. The CDR3 has 13 residues. In germline, CDR1 is SGHTA, CDR2 FQGNSA. CDR3 sequence reads: CASSFELTDTQYF. In nucleotides, the CDR3 is TGTGCCAGCAGCTTTGAGCTCACAGATACGCAGTATTTT.

To note about this clone: The same CDR3 also results from other DNA sequences found in this sample. The chain uses TRBV5-1 and TRBJ2-7; possible D gene TRBD2, 5 bases. V was clipped by 0 bases and J by 3 bases, with 10 bases between them. This CDR3 region has 14 residues. Germline V gene data show CDR1 as SGHRS and CDR2 as YFSETQ. The CDR3 reads CASSLGLAVYEQYF. CDR3 coding DNA: TGCGCCAGCAGCTTGGGGCTAGCAGTCTACGAGCAGTACTTC.

The V and J genes are TRBV19 and TRBJ1-3; D possibly corresponds to TRBD1 (5 bases). Germline V gene data show CDR1 as LNHDA and CDR2 as SQIVND (reference sequence). The CDR3 covers 16 residues. Trimming shortened V by 5 bases and J by 0 bases, and 14 bases separated the two germline ends. CDR3: CASSELGGNSGNTIYF. The DNA for the CDR3 is TGTGCCAGTAGTGAGCTGGGGGGAAACTCTGGAAACACCATATATTTT. The variable domain in full, with the rest retrieved from reference TRBV19 and TRBJ1-3, is DGGITQSPKYLFRKEGQNVTLSCEQNLNHDAMYWYRQDPGQGLRLIYYSQIVNDFQKGDIAEGYSVSREKKESFPLTVTSAQKNPTAFYLCASSELGGNSGNTIYFGEGSWLTVV.

CDR3 bases: TGTGCTAGTGGTTTACAGGGAATGATTACTGAAGCTTTCTTT. Translated, it gives CASGLQGMITEAFF. The gene calls are TRBV12-5 and TRBJ1-1; TRBD1 is a possible D gene (6 bases). The CDR3 is 14 amino acids. Germline V gene lookup returns CDR1 LGHNT and CDR2 FRNRAP. Trimming pared 3 bases from V and 5 bases from J, leaving 13 bases between.

CDR3 protein: CASSILQGPYEQYF. The CDR3 DNA is TGCGCCAGCAGCATACTCCAGGGGCCCTACGAGCAGTACTTC. V and J are TRBV5-1 and TRBJ2-7; D is perhaps TRBD1 (6 bases). Germline-derived CDR1 and CDR2 are SGHRS and YFSETQ. V shed 4 bases and J shed 2 bases, with 13 bases lying between them. CDR3 length equals 14 residues.

The chain combines TRBV5-6 with TRBJ1-1, with a weak D call TRBD1 (6 bases). The CDR3 length is 13 residues. The germline CDR1 and CDR2 sequences are SGHDT and YYEEEE. The V end lost 4 bases, the J end lost 8 bases, and 15 bases lay between the germline ends. The CDR3 reads CASSTYRETEAFF. In DNA, the CDR3 is TGTGCCAGCAGCACCTACAGGGAAACAGAAGCTTTCTTT.

The table lists this clone with a few counts. The chain combines TRBV14 with TRBJ2-7; the D gene is possibly TRBD2 (5 bases). Trimming removed 3 bases from V and 2 bases from J, with 11 bases in between. Per germline, CDR1 SGHDN and CDR2 FVKESK. The CDR3 sequence is 14 residues long. The CDR3 protein is CASSQAIATYEQYF. CDR3 nucleotide sequence: TGTGCCAGCAGCCAGGCGATAGCGACCTACGAGCAGTACTTC.

The chain carries TRBV5-1 and TRBJ2-4; 9 bases match TRBD1. The V segment lost 4 bases and the J segment 0 bases; nucleotides outside the gene matches: 5. The CDR3 has 16 amino acids. Germline V gene sequence: CDR1 SGHRS, CDR2 YFSETQ. CDR3 coding DNA: TGCGCCAGCAGCCCCGGGACAGGGCTAGCCAAAAACATTCAGTACTTC. Amino acid sequence: CASSPGTGLAKNIQYF.

The chain uses TRBV6-6 and TRBJ2-5, with D tentatively TRBD1 (6 bases). Near its end, the DNA agrees better with TRBJ2-7, so the J call may be wrong. CDR3 length equals 15 residues. Germline V gene data show CDR1 as MNHNY and CDR2 as SVGAGI (reference sequence). CDR3 nucleotide sequence: TGTGCCAGCAGTTACCCCGGGACAAGCTCCTACGAGCAGTACTTC. It translates to CASSYPGTSSYEQYF.

This clone appeared a few times. CDR3 bases: TGTGCCATCAGTGAGAAAAGGGGGACAGGGGGAAACAATGAGCAGTTCTTC. As protein: CAISEKRGTGGNNEQFF. V is TRBV10-3 and J is TRBJ2-1; TRBD1 agrees at 11 bases. The germline V gene has CDR1 ENHRY and CDR2 SYGVKD. The V gene end was trimmed by 2 bases and the J gene end by 5 bases; junction bases not matched to a gene: 8. The CDR3 is 17 residues long.

J is TRBJ1-6 and V is TRBV6-6; the D gene is possibly TRBD1 (5 bases). The V and J ends lost 6 bases and 5 bases respectively, with 14 bases between them. CDR3 size: 15 residues. CDR1 is MNHNY, CDR2 SVGAGI, per germline (reference sequence). The chain's CDR3 is CASSRDSGHNSPLHF. The CDR3 bases are TGTGCCAGCAGCCGTGACAGTGGCCATAATTCACCCCTCCACTTT.